Reported below is one TCR beta chain. This clone was observed a single time. It has no known antigen specificity. Base qualities are not provided; no much larger clone lies one nucleotide away. This specimen comes from a study of shared clonotypes between healthy human individuals (dated by TCRdb to the early 2020s). About the study as a whole: The cohort comprised a couple of women and three men aged 18 to 49 years. Between about 0.9 and 8.9 billion PBMCs per donor were obtained by leukapheresis. For each donor, three plates each were used for CD4 naive and CD4 memory, two plates were used for CD8 naive, and one plate was used for CD8 memory. Blood TCR repertoires of about 5 healthy adults were deeply sequenced to estimate repertoire size and the extent of clonotype sharing between individuals. Different laboratories and diverse techniques were used to prepare libraries and sequence TCR repertoires, to increase sequencing depth and limit assay-specific biases.

TCR CDR3 regions were amplified from genomic DNA by multiplex PCR using the deep immunoSEQ assay. Genomic DNA extracted from each cell subset was distributed evenly over all wells of several immunoSEQ 96-well plates, and each plate served as one replicate. For sorted subsets, approximately 0.2 ug of genomic DNA, equivalent to roughly 30,000 T cell genomes, went into each replicate PCR. The purified libraries were quantified using a Qubit 3.0 fluorometer, sized with a Bioanalyzer 2100, and then quantified again using the KAPA Library Quantification kit. Every immunoSEQ 96-well plate was sequenced on a separate single-read 150-cycle Illumina NextSeq 550 flow cell. Per the source publication's procedure: Because the immunoSEQ output included only junctional sequences and no quality scores, the filtering could not be the same as the filtering used for full-length reads. Sequences were annotated with PyIR, a Python wrapper for IgBLAST v1.9, using IMGT germline references to assign V/J genes and CDR3. Reads were filtered out if the reads had weak V/J assignments (E-value above 1e-6), no CDR3, stop codons, out-of-frame junctions, or ambiguous translated residues. A V3J clonotype was defined by an identical inferred V gene, J gene, and CDR3 amino acid sequence. Percentage overlap between repertoires was computed as shared unique clonotypes divided by the size of the smaller repertoire. Richness of each repertoire was evaluated using RTK rarefaction, the Chao1 estimator, and Recon v2.1 estimates of unobserved clonotypes. Generation probabilities were computed with OLGA for all TCRbeta clonotypes obtained by the gDNA method from several donors. TCRdb obtained this table from immuneACCESS and retained in-frame rearrangements with V and J assigned. These tables miss some clones; where compared with another copy, unresolved V genes account for less than half of the shortfall, and the remainder is unexplained. That table supplies the V and J calls and clone size; D and trimming were determined from the DNA. The sample profile shows about 800,000 clones; just over 95% of them were found once. The ten largest make up over 0.2% of the sample.

The CDR1 and CDR2 encoded by the germline V gene are SGHVS and FQNEAQ. From the cysteine up to the phenylalanine, the CDR3 has a length of 14 residues. Just the 42-base CDR3 DNA is kept, in frame starting at base 1. Trimming costs V 8 bases and J 1 base, and their ends lie 11 bases apart. CD8 naive samples were obtained by positive selection for CCR7 among CD45RO-negative cells, yielding a CD45RA+CCR7+ population from which TemRA cells were excluded. Donors were healthy HIV-negative adults with no recently reported acute infections or vaccinations. Only Caucasian adults living in Nashville, Tennessee, USA were represented among the donors. Blood was obtained by leukapheresis, after which PBMCs were separated by Ficoll-Histopaque density gradient centrifugation and cryopreserved in liquid nitrogen vapor phase. Analytical flow cytometry was used to check the purity and quantity of each magnetically sorted T cell population. Genomic DNA was isolated from every sorted fraction and measured by UV absorbance on a Nanodrop 2000c.

What the research found in general, with its limitations: Rarefaction of sorted-subset datasets indicated incomplete sequencing despite the large sequencing depth. Only blood was sampled, and tissue TCR repertoires likely differ from those in blood. When several donors were compared, the shared fraction of clonotypes was 5% to 6.5% for naive CD4, around 4% for naive CD8, roughly 2.3% for memory CD4, and roughly 0.43% for memory CD8. The genetic and exposure-history diversity represented was limited by the small number of donors. Larger estimated clonotype richness was generally found for naive subsets than for memory subsets. Based on pairwise subsampling, the degree of clonotype sharing among donors was expected to be affected by sequencing depth. Higher generation probabilities were observed for clonotypes shared by all four sorted-subset donors than for non-shared clonotypes.

Input material: naive CD8+ T cells sorted from blood. The cell subset or site tag for this specimen amounts to: CD45RA+CCR7+. Recombination joined TRBV7-8 with TRBJ2-2, with a tentative D gene TRBD2 over 5 matching bases. This TCR derives from a man in his thirties or forties in good health. The bases are TGTGCCAGCCCTCGACGGGGGAACACCGGGGAGCTGTTTTTT. Translated, this is CASPRRGNTGELFF.